This T cell receptor beta chain was sequenced for a study of beta chain features in type 1 diabetes. Germline CDR1 is SGHRS and CDR2 is YFSETQ. Between the trimmed V and J ends, which lost 4 bases and 0 bases, there was a span of 12 bases. The CDR3 is 15 amino acids. Investigators reverse transcribed all isolated RNA, so they sequenced expressed TCRB transcripts. Sequencing used immunoSEQ multiplex PCR; TCRdb keeps in-frame clones, though not all of them. The profile covers hundreds of thousands of clones, with roughly an eighth appearing a single time and 0.017% taken by the ten largest. The chain recombines TRBV5-1 with TRBJ2-3; unclear D gene. The sequence was obtained from a man aged 18 to 30 in good health. The sample comprised naive CD4+ T cells from blood. The CDR3 nucleotides are TGCGCCAGCAGCATCTCGGGTCCTAGCACAGATACGCAGTATTTT. This sequence encodes CASSISGPSTDTQYF. Based on the CDR3 plus reference TRBV5-1 and TRBJ2-3, the full variable domain is KAGVTQTPRYLIKTRGQQVTLSCSPISGHRSVSWYQQTPGQGLQFLFEYFSETQRNKGNFPGRFSGRQFSNSRSEMNVSTLELGDSALYLCASSISGPSTDTQYFGPGTRLTVL.